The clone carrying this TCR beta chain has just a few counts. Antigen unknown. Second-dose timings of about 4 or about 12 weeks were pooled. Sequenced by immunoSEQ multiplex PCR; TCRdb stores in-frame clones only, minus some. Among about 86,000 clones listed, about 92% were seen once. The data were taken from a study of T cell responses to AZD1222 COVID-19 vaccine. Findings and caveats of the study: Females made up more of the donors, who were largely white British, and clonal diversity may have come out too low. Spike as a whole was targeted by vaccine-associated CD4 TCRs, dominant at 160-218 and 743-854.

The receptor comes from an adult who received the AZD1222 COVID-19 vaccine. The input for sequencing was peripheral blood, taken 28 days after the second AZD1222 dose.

This chain's CDR3 is CASSPPITGGYFRGYTF. CDR3 sequence (DNA): TGTGCCAGCTCACCACCGATTACGGGGGGCTATTTCCGCGGCTACACCTTC. The chain carries TRBV18 and TRBJ1-2; D perhaps matches TRBD1 (6 bases). The germline gives CDR1 KGHSH, CDR2 LQKENI. This CDR3 spans 17 amino acids. Trimming took 0 bases from V and 8 from J, leaving 22 bases between them.